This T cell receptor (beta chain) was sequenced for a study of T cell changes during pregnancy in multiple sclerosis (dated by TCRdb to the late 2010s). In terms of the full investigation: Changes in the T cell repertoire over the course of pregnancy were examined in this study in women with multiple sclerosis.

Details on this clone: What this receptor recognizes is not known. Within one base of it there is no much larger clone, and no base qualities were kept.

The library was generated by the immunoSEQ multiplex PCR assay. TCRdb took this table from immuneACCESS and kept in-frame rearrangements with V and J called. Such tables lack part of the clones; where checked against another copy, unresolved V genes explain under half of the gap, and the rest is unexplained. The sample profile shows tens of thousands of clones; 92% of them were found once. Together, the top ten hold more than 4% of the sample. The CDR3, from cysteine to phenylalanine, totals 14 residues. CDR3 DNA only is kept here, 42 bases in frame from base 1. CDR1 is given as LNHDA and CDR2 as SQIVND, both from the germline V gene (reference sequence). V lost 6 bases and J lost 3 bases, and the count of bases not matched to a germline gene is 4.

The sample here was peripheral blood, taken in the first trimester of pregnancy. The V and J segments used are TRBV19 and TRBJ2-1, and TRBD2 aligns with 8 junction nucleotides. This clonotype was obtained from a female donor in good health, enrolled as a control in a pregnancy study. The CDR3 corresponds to CASRQGLVYNEQFF. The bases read TGTGCCAGTAGGCAGGGACTAGTCTACAATGAGCAGTTCTTC.